These T cell receptor gamma chains were read from a single sample in a study of Vδ1+ human thymocytes. TCRdb called clones anew from the multiplex PCR reads with CATT. The sample has approximately 40,000 gamma-chain clones; just over 20% are singletons. Sequenced sample: Vdelta1+ gamma-delta thymocytes from the thymus. These receptors all come from a girl under three years old who had congenital heart surgery. CDR3s include the opening cysteine and the closing phenylalanine or tryptophan. Some rows mark clone size as missing; the rest say once, few, many or name a class of expanded clone.

v_call,j_call,clone_size,cdr3_aa,cdr3_nt
TRGV9,TRGJP2,NA,CALWYGYSSDWIKTF,TGTGCCTTGTGGTACGGATATAGTAGTGATTGGATCAAGACGTTT
TRGV8,TRGJP2,once,CATWDREYSSDWIKTF,TGTGCCACCTGGGATAGGGAATATAGTAGTGATTGGATCAAGACGTTT
TRGV3,TRGJ1/TRGJ2,few,CATWDRLAYYKKLF,TGTGCCACCTGGGACAGGCTTGCCTATTATAAGAAACTCTTT
TRGV2,TRGJ1/TRGJ2,NA,CATWDGPYPSNYYKKLF,TGTGCCACCTGGGACGGCCCTTACCCTTCGAATTATTATAAGAAACTCTTT
TRGV3,TRGJ1/TRGJ2,NA,CATWDRRLEKLF,TGTGCCACCTGGGACAGGCGTCTAGAGAAACTCTTT
TRGV3,TRGJP2,NA,CAIWDKGSSDWIKTF,TGTGCCATCTGGGACAAAGGGAGTAGTGATTGGATCAAGACGTTT
TRGV9,TRGJP2,few,CALWEAHSDWIKTF,TGTGCCTTGTGGGAGGCGCATAGTGATTGGATCAAGACGTTT
TRGV9,TRGJP2,few,CALCRSSDWIKTF,TGTGCCTTGTGCCGTAGTAGTGATTGGATCAAGACGTTT
TRGV2,TRGJ1/TRGJ2,few,CATWDGRFRELF,TGTGCCACCTGGGACGGGCGGTTTAGGGAACTCTTT
TRGV2,TRGJP2,NA,CATWDGRGDWIKTF,TGTGCCACCTGGGACGGGCGAGGTGATTGGATCAAGACGTTC
TRGV2,TRGJ1/TRGJ2,NA,CATWDGQNSNYYKKLF,TGTGCCACCTGGGACGGGCAAAATTCGAATTATTATAAGAAACTCTTT
TRGV3,TRGJ1/TRGJ2,few,CATWDREYYKKLF,TGTGCCACCTGGGACAGGGAATATTATAAGAAACTCTTT
TRGV3,TRGJ1/TRGJ2,NA,CATWDRRPCNIYYKKLF,TGTGCCACCTGGGACAGGAGGCCGTGCAACATCTATTATAAGAAACTCTTT
TRGV9,TRGJ1/TRGJ2,NA,CALWEAVDRYYKKLF,TGTGCCTTGTGGGAAGCGGTTGATCGGTATTATAAGAAACTCTTT
TRGV9,TRGJ1/TRGJ2,NA,CALWEATRGHKKLF,TGTGCCTTGTGGGAGGCGACCCGCGGGCATAAGAAACTCTTT
TRGV2,TRGJP1,NA,CATWEPGWFKIF,TGTGCCACCTGGGAACCTGGTTGGTTCAAGATATTT
TRGV3,TRGJP,NA,CATWDRQGRLGKKIKVF,TGTGCCACCTGGGACAGGCAGGGGAGATTGGGCAAAAAAATCAAGGTATTT
TRGV8,TRGJ1/TRGJ2,few,CATWARYKKLF,TGTGCCACCTGGGCTCGGTATAAGAAACTCTTT
TRGV4,TRGJ1/TRGJ2,NA,CATWDGPWSYYKKLF,TGTGCCACCTGGGATGGGCCCTGGAGTTATTATAAGAAACTCTTT
TRGV4,TRGJP2,NA,CATWDGPRSDWIKTF,TGTGCCACCTGGGACGGGCCTCGGAGTGATTGGATCAAGACGTTT
TRGV9,TRGJ1/TRGJ2,NA,CALWEDMEHYYKKLF,TGTGCCTTGTGGGAGGATATGGAGCATTATTATAAGAAACTCTTT
TRGV4,TRGJ1/TRGJ2,NA,CATWDVSLVLF,TGTGCCACCTGGGATGTTTCCCTGGTGCTCTTT
TRGV8,TRGJ1/TRGJ2,few,CATWMHYYKKLF,TGTGCCACCTGGATGCATTATTATAAGAAACTCTTT
TRGV2,TRGJ1/TRGJ2,once,CATLDGPQVSGKKLF,TGTGCCACCTTGGACGGGCCCCAGGTTTCGGGTAAGAAACTCTTT
TRGV9,TRGJ1/TRGJ2,few,CASPNGKKLF,TGTGCCTCTCCTAATGGGAAGAAACTCTTT
TRGV9,TRGJ1/TRGJ2,NA,CALWEPTSGKLF,TGTGCCTTGTGGGAGCCAACATCGGGGAAACTCTTT
TRGV4,TRGJ1/TRGJ2,few,CATWETLHKKLF,TGTGCCACCTGGGAAACGCTCCATAAGAAACTCTTT